This T cell receptor beta chain originates from a study of OX40 agonist ivuxolimab in advanced cancers. Study-wide background: Partial responses occurred in three patients (one hepatocellular carcinoma, two cutaneous melanoma).

Some clones are missing from TCRdb's copy, which holds only in-frame ones; the method was immunoSEQ multiplex PCR. Of approximately 50,000 clones in the sample, 80% to 85% were seen once. Deletions cut 5 bases from V and 7 bases from J, with 15 bases between. This CDR3 comprises 15 residues. Germline CDR1 SEHNR, CDR2 FQNEAQ (reference sequence). This clone was seen only a few times. V and J are TRBV7-9 and TRBJ1-6; D gene unclear. The starting material was CD4+ or CD8+ T cells sorted from blood, obtained in a trial of the OX40 agonist ivuxolimab. This sequence originates from an adult with an advanced solid tumor such as melanoma, head and neck, liver or kidney cancer. Here the CDR3 reads CASSLETSGNSPLHF. The CDR3 DNA sequence: TGTGCCAGCAGCCTAGAAACGTCGGGGAATTCACCCCTCCACTTT.